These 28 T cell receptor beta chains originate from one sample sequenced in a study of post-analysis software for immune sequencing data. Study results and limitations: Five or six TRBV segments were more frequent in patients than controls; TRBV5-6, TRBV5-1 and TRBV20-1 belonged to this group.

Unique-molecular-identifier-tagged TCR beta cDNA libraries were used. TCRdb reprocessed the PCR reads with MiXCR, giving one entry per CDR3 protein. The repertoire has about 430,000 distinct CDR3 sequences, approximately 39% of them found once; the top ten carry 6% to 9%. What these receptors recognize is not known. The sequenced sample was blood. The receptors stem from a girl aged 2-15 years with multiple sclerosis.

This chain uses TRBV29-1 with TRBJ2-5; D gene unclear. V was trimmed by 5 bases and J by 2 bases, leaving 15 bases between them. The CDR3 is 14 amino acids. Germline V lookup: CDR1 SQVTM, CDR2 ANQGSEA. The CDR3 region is CSVPNLNPQETQYF. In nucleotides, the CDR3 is TGCAGCGTTCCGAACTTAAACCCGCAAGAGACCCAGTACTTC.

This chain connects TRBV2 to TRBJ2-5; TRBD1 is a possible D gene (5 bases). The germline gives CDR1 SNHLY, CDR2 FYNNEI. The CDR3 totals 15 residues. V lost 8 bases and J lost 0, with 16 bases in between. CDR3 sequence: CASDMRAGYQETQYF. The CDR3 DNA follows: TGTGCCAGCGATATGAGAGCAGGGTACCAAGAGACCCAGTACTTC.

This CDR3 is CASSPRTGGTQETQYF. CDR3 in DNA: TGTGCCAGCAGTCCCCGGACAGGGGGAACCCAAGAGACCCAGTACTTC. The chain combines TRBV28 with TRBJ2-5; TRBD1 agrees at 10 bases. The CDR3 sequence is 16 residues long. V gave up 5 bases and J gave up 1 base; unmatched junction bases: 7. Germline CDR1 reads MDHEN; CDR2 reads SYDVKM.

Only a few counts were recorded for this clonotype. The CDR3 loop reads CASSLPGTGNTEAFF. CDR3 DNA sequence: TGTGCCAGCAGCTTACCCGGGACAGGGAACACTGAAGCTTTCTTT. The rearrangement uses TRBV7-9 and TRBJ1-1; the match to TRBD1 covers 8 bases. This CDR3 is 15 amino acids long. Germline CDR1 is SEHNR and CDR2 is FQNEAQ (reference sequence). V trimming: 2 bases; J trimming: 1 base; junction bases outside the gene matches: 3.

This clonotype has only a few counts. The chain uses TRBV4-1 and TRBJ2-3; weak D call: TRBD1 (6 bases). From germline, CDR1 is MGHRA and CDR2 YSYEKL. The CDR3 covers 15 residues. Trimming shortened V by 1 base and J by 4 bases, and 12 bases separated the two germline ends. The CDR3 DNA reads TGCGCCAGCAGCCAAGGACCCCAGGGGCCAGATACGCAGTATTTT. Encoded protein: CASSQGPQGPDTQYF.

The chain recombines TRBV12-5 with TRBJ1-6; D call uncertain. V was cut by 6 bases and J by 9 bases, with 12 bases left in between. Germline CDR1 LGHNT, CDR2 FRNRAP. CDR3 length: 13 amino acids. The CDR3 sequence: CASGEVEGSPLHF. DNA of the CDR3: TGTGCTAGTGGCGAAGTGGAAGGTTCACCCCTCCACTTT.

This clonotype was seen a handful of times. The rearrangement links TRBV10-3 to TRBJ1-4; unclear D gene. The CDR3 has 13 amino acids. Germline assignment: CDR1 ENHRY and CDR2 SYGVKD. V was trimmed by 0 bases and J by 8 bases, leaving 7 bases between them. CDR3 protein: CAISESPEEKLFF. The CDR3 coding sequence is TGTGCCATCAGTGAGTCCCCCGAAGAAAAACTGTTTTTT.

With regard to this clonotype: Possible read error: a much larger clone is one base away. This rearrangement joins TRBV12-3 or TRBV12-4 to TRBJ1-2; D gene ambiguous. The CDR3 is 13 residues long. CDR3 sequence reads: CASSFGANFGYTF. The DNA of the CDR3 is TGTGCCAGCAGTTTTGGAGCTAACTTTGGCTACACCTTC.

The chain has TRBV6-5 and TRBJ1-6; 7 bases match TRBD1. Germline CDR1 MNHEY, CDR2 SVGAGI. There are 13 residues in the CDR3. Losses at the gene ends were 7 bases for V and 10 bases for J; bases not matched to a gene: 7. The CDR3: CASNNQGGSPLHF. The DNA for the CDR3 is TGTGCCAGCAATAATCAGGGGGGCTCACCCCTCCACTTT.

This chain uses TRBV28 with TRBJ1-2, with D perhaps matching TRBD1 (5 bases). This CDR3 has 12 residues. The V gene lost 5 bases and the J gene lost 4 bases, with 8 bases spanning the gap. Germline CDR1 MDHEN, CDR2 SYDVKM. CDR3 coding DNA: TGTGCCAGCAGTCGCGGGGGCTATGGCTACACCTTC. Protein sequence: CASSRGGYGYTF.

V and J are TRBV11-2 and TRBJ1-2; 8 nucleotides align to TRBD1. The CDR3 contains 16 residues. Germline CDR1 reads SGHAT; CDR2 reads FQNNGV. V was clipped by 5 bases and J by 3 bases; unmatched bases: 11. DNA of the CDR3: TGTGCCAGCAGCCCATTCGGGACAGGTTTTTACTATGGCTACACCTTC. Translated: CASSPFGTGFYYGYTF.

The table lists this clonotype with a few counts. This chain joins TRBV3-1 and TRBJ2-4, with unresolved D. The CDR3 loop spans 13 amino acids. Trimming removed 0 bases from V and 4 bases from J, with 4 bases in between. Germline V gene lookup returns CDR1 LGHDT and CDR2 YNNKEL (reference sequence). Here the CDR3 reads CASSQEMKNIQYF. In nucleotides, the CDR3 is TGTGCCAGCAGCCAAGAAATGAAAAACATTCAGTACTTC.

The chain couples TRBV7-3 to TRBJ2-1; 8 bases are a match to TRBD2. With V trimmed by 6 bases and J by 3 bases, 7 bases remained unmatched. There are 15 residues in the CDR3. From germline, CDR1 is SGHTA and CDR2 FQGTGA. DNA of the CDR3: TGTGCCAGCAGTTCTACTAGCGGCGACTACAATGAGCAGTTCTTC. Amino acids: CASSSTSGDYNEQFF.

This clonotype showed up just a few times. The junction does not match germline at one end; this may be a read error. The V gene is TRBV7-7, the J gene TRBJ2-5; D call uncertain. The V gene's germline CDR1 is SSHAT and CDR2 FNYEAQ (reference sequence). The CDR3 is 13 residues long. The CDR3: CASSLIERGTQYF. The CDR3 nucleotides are TGTGCTAGCAGCTTAATCGAGCGTGGGACCCAGTACTTC.

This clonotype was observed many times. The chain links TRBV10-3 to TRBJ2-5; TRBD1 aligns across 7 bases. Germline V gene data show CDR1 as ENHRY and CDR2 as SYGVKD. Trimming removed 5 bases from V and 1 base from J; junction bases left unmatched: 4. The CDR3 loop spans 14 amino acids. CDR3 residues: CAISTGQTQETQYF. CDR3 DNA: TGTGCCATCAGTACGGGACAGACCCAAGAGACCCAGTACTTC.

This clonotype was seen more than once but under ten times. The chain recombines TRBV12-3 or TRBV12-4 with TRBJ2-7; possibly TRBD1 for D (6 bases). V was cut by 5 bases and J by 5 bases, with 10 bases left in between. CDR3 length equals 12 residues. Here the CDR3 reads CASSPDRHEQYF. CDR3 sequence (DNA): TGTGCCAGCAGTCCGGACAGACACGAGCAGTACTTC.

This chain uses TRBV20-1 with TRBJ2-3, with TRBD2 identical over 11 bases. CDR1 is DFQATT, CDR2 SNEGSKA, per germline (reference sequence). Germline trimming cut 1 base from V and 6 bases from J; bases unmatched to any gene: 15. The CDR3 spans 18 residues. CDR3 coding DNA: TGCAGTGCTAGAGTACGGATAGCGGGGGGGAGACGAGGGGATACGCAGTATTTT. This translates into CSARVRIAGGRRGDTQYF.

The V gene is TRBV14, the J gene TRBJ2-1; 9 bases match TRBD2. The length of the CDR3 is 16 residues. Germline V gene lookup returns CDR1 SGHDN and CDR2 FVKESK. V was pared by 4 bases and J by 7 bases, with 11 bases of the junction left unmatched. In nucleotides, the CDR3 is TGTGCCAGCAGCCTCCTAGCGGGGTGGTCTAGGAATGAGCAGTTCTTC. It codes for CASSLLAGWSRNEQFF.

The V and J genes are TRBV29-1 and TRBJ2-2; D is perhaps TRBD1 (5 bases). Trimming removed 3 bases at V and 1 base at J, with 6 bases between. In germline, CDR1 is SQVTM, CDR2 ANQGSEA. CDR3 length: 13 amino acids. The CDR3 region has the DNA TGCAGCGTTGATACAGGGAACACCGGGGAGCTGTTTTTT. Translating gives CSVDTGNTGELFF.

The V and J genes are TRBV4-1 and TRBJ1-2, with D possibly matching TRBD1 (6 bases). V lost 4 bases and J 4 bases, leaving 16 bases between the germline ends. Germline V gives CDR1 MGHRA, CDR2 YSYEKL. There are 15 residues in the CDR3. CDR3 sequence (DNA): TGCGCCAGCAGCCCTGAAGGGGGGCTGGGCTATGGCTACACCTTC. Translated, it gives CASSPEGGLGYGYTF.

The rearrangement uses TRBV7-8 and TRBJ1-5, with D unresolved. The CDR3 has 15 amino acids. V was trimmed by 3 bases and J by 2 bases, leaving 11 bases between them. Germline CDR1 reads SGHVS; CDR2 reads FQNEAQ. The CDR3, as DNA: TGTGCCAGCAGCTTTTCCGTGGACGGCAATCAGCCCCAGCATTTT. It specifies CASSFSVDGNQPQHF. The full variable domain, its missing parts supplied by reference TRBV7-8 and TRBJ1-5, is GAGVSQSPRYKVAKRGQDVALRCDPISGHVSLFWYQQALGQGPEFLTYFQNEAQLDKSGLPSDRFFAERPEGSVSTLKIQRTQQEDSAVYLCASSFSVDGNQPQHFGDGTRLSIL.

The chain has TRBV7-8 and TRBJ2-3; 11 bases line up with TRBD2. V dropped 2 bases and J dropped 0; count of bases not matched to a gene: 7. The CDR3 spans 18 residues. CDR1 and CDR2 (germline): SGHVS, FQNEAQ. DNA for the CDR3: TGTGCCAGCAGCTTATTTTGGACTAGCGGGTTTAGCACAGATACGCAGTATTTT. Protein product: CASSLFWTSGFSTDTQYF.

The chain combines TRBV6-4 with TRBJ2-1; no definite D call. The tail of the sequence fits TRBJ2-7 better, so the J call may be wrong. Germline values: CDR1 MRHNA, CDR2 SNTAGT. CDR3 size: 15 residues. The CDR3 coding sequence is TGTGCCAGCAGTGCGATAAAGAGCTCCTACAATGAGCAGTACTTC. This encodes CASSAIKSSYNEQYF.

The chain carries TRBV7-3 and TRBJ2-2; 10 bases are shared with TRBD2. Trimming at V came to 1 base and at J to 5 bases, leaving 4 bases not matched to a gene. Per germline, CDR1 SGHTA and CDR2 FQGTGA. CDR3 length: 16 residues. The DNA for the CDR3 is TGTGCCAGCAGCTTAAATCCTAGCGGGAGTACCGGGGAGCTGTTTTTT. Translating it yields CASSLNPSGSTGELFF.

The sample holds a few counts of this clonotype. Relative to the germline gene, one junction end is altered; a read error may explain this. The CDR3 sequence is CASSQEVRGEPQHF. The CDR3 nucleotides read TGCGCCAGTAGCCAAGAGGTCAGAGGGGAGCCCCAGCATTTT. The rearrangement joins TRBV4-3 to TRBJ1-5; maybe TRBD1 (5 bases). The germline V gene has CDR1 LGHNA and CDR2 YSLEER. This CDR3 contains 14 residues.

This CDR3 reads CASSTRVGGNEAFF. CDR3 DNA: TGTGCCAGCAGCACCCGAGTCGGTGGAAATGAAGCTTTCTTT. The genes are TRBV9 and TRBJ1-1; D gene uncertain. Per germline, CDR1 SGDLS and CDR2 YYNGEE. The CDR3 covers 14 residues. Trimming took 4 bases from V and 7 from J, leaving 17 bases between them.

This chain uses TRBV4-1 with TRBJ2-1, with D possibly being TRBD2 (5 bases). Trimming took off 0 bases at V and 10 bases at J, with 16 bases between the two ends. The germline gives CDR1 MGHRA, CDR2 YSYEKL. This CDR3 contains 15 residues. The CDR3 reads CASSQDGSFRLEQFF. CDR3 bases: TGCGCCAGCAGCCAAGATGGGAGCTTTCGGCTCGAGCAGTTCTTC.

CDR3 DNA: TGTGCCAGCAGCCTAGGTCGGAGGGGAGTTCAGCCCCAGCATTTT. The encoded protein is CASSLGRRGVQPQHF. The chain has TRBV3-1 and TRBJ1-5; weak D call: TRBD1 (5 bases). The germline gives CDR1 LGHDT, CDR2 YNNKEL (reference sequence). Trimming shortened V by 4 bases and J by 6 bases, and 16 bases separated the two germline ends. This CDR3 spans 15 amino acids.